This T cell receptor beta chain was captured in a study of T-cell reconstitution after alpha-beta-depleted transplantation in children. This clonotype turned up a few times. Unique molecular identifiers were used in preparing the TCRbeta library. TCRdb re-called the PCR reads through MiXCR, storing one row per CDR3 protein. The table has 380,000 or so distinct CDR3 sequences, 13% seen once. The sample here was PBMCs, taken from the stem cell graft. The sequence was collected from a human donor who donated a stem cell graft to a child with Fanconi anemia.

The CDR3 here is CASNDRGGSDTQYF. The CDR3 DNA sequence: TGTGCCAGCAACGACAGGGGAGGCTCAGATACGCAGTATTTT. The V gene is TRBV6-2 or TRBV6-3, the J gene TRBJ2-3; 8 nucleotides align to TRBD1. The junction had 7 bases not matched to a gene; V was cut back by 7 bases and J by 4 bases. CDR3 size: 14 residues. The germline V gene has CDR1 MNHEY and CDR2 SVGEGT.